The present TCR beta chain was sequenced within a study of T-cell reconstitution after alpha-beta-depleted transplantation in children. CDR1 and CDR2 from the germline V gene are SGDLS and YYNGEE. CDR3 length: 15 residues. The germline V and J ends were trimmed by 4 bases and 0 bases, with 14 bases remaining between them. The library targeted TCRbeta and was prepared with unique molecular identifiers. MiXCR, run by TCRdb on the PCR reads, gives a single entry per CDR3 protein. The sample comprises about 540,000 distinct CDR3 sequences, approximately 20% of which are singletons, and 3.3% rests with the top ten.

The V gene is TRBV9, the J gene TRBJ2-7; D may correspond to TRBD1 or TRBD2 (5 bases each). The source of this sequence is a human donor who donated a stem cell graft to a child with acute lymphoblastic leukemia. Sample: PBMCs from the stem cell graft donor, taken from the stem cell graft. The DNA for the CDR3 is TGTGCCAGCAGCTTAGATGGGGGTAGCTCCTACGAGCAGTACTTC. It codes for CASSLDGGSSYEQYF.